This T cell receptor beta chain was retrieved from a study of OX40 agonist ivuxolimab in advanced cancers. General study results and limits: Specificity for antigen went undetermined in the expanded peripheral T cells.

Points on this clone: Its specificity is not known.

The V and J ends lost 0 bases and 4 bases, in that order; junction bases with no gene match: 2. Germline V gene sequence: CDR1 MNHEY, CDR2 SVGAGI. The CDR3 length is 16 residues. Profiling relied on immunoSEQ multiplex PCR, and the TCRdb table lists in-frame clones only, not all of them. The sample has approximately 63,000 clones; 85% to 90% are singletons. This TCR derives from an adult with an advanced solid tumor such as melanoma, head and neck, liver or kidney cancer. The input for sequencing was CD4+ or CD8+ T cells sorted from blood, taken in a trial of the OX40 agonist ivuxolimab. The genes are TRBV6-5 and TRBJ2-1, with 11 bases identical to TRBD2. The CDR3 DNA reads TGTGCCAGCAGTTACTCGCCTAGCGGGGGGTACAATGAGCAGTTCTTC. Translation gives CASSYSPSGGYNEQFF.